This T cell receptor beta chain was identified during a study of OX40 agonist ivuxolimab in advanced cancers. Study-level background: Ivuxolimab is a fully human IgG2 antibody that activates OX40 (CD134). Age averaged around 58 years (range about 20 to 80), and approximately 80% were male.

TCRdb's table, derived via immunoSEQ multiplex PCR, lists solely in-frame clones and lacks some. Of tens of thousands of clones detected, approximately 80% appear once; the ten largest clones hold more than 2%. From germline, CDR1 is MNHNY and CDR2 SVGAGI (reference sequence). V gave up 0 bases and J gave up 7 bases, with 13 bases separating them. The CDR3 loop spans 15 amino acids. The receptor's source is an adult with an advanced solid tumor such as melanoma, head and neck, liver or kidney cancer. The chain uses TRBV6-6 and TRBJ1-5; no clear D gene. Sequences were derived from CD4+ or CD8+ T cells sorted from blood, sampled in a trial of the OX40 agonist ivuxolimab. DNA for the CDR3: TGTGCCAGCAGTTACTCAGAGGGTAAGGGACAGCCCCAGCATTTT. Its protein is CASSYSEGKGQPQHF.